This T cell receptor beta chain was found in a study of T cell responses to AZD1222 COVID-19 vaccine. Findings and caveats of the study: Donors were largely white British and mainly female; clonal diversity was possibly underestimated.

The length of the CDR3 is 16 residues. V lost 0 bases and J 3 bases, leaving 9 bases between the germline ends. The V gene's germline CDR1 is LGHNA and CDR2 YSLEER. The count of this clone is one. No antigen is known for it. Profiling relied on immunoSEQ multiplex PCR, and the TCRdb table lists in-frame clones only, not all of them. The profile shows roughly 120,000 clones, about 91% of them singletons. J is TRBJ1-6 and V is TRBV4-3; D might be TRBD1 (5 bases). Sequences were derived from peripheral blood, sampled on day 0 of AZD1222 vaccination. The clonotype comes from an adult in good health. This CDR3 reads CASSQEAGNYNSPLHF. CDR3 DNA sequence: TGCGCCAGCAGCCAAGAGGCAGGGAACTATAATTCACCCCTCCACTTT.